This is a list of T cell receptor beta chains from one sample in a study of blood T cells in healthy people across ages. TCRdb itself ran the 5' RACE reads through MiXCR, one entry per CDR3 protein. The data contain about 750,000 distinct CDR3 sequences, roughly 50% of them singletons. Sample: blood. All receptors derive from a man aged 80 or over in good health. CDR3s include the opening cysteine and the closing phenylalanine or tryptophan. A D gene is named only where the DNA matches it firmly. Where a row states a size, it is once, few, many or the class of an expanded clone; other rows omit it.

TRBJ1-6	TRBV6-4	-	-	CASSDTIWFSPLHF	TGTGCCAGCAGTGACACGATATGGTTTTCACCCCTCCACTTT
TRBJ2-5	TRBV29-1	TRBD2	-	CSVDLVPTSGRGGLQETQYF	TGCAGCGTTGATTTAGTCCCGACTAGCGGGAGGGGGGGGCTCCAAGAGACCCAGTACTTC
TRBJ2-6	TRBV4-2	TRBD1	few	CASSEDRGQGANVLTF	TGTGCCAGCAGCGAAGACAGGGGGCAAGGGGCCAACGTCCTGACTTTC
TRBJ1-6	TRBV3-1	TRBD1	-	CASSQVGQGESPLHF	TGTGCCAGCAGCCAAGTCGGACAGGGTGAATCACCCCTCCACTTT
TRBJ2-5	TRBV20-1	TRBD2	few	CSARDLAGGETQYF	TGCAGTGCTAGAGACTTAGCGGGAGGGGAGACCCAGTACTTC
TRBJ2-7	TRBV27	-	few	CASRRQRTGSYEQYF	TGTGCCAGCAGAAGACAGCGCACTGGATCCTACGAGCAGTACTTC
TRBJ1-4	TRBV12-3/TRBV12-4	-	-	CASSPQGPTNEKLFF	TGTGCCAGCAGTCCCCAGGGTCCAACTAATGAAAAACTGTTTTTT
TRBJ2-3	TRBV5-1	-	-	CASSPREADTQYF	TGCGCCAGCAGCCCTAGAGAGGCAGATACGCAGTATTTT
TRBJ2-3	TRBV18	-	-	CASSPEWTDTQYF	TGTGCCAGCTCACCAGAGTGGACAGATACGCAGTATTTT
TRBJ2-5	TRBV5-1	-	-	CASSLEPGRETQYF	TGCGCCAGCAGCTTGGAACCAGGCCGGGAGACCCAGTACTTC
TRBJ2-1	TRBV7-2	TRBD2	-	CASSPMGKLAGGSYNEQFF	TGTGCCAGCAGCCCTATGGGAAAACTAGCGGGAGGCTCCTACAATGAGCAGTTCTTC
TRBJ1-2	TRBV28	TRBD1	-	CASSPTGKDYGYTF	TGTGCCAGCAGCCCGACAGGGAAGGACTATGGCTACACCTTC
TRBJ2-5	TRBV2	-	-	CASSEAPGVRTQYF	TGTGCCAGCAGTGAAGCCCCAGGGGTTCGGACCCAGTACTTC
TRBJ2-5	TRBV9	-	-	CASSINPGTGGETQYF	TGTGCCAGCAGCATAAACCCGGGAACAGGCGGAGAGACCCAGTACTTC
TRBJ2-3	TRBV5-6	TRBD2	-	CASSSRGGRGTDTQYF	TGTGCCAGCAGCTCTCGGGGGGGGAGAGGCACAGATACGCAGTATTTT
TRBJ2-3	TRBV9	-	few	CASSVGPVADTQYF	TGTGCCAGCAGCGTTGGTCCTGTGGCAGATACGCAGTATTTT
TRBJ2-7	TRBV2	-	-	CASLLGNEQYF	TGTGCCAGCCTCCTGGGGAACGAGCAGTACTTC
TRBJ2-1	TRBV7-6	-	-	CASSLSGGVPNEQFF	TGTGCCAGCAGCTTATCCGGGGGCGTCCCCAATGAGCAGTTCTTC
TRBJ2-2	TRBV3-1	-	once	CASSQGPSDTGELFF	TGTGCCAGCAGCCAAGGCCCCTCGGACACCGGGGAGCTGTTTTTT
TRBJ1-4	TRBV15	TRBD1	-	CATSRDRTGAEKLFF	TGTGCCACCAGCAGAGATAGAACAGGGGCGGAAAAACTGTTTTTT
TRBJ2-1	TRBV10-3	-	few	CAISRDGSSYNEQFF	TGTGCCATCAGCCGGGACGGGAGCTCCTACAATGAGCAGTTCTTC
TRBJ2-1	TRBV3-1	-	-	CASSTQRRNNEQFF	TGTGCCAGCAGCACGCAGCGGAGGAACAATGAGCAGTTCTTC
TRBJ2-1	TRBV29-1	-	few	CSVEGGRFSYNEQFF	TGCAGCGTTGAAGGTGGTCGTTTCTCCTACAATGAGCAGTTCTTC
TRBJ2-7	TRBV7-2	TRBD2	few	CASSTRGLVGYEQYF	TGTGCCAGCAGCACCCGGGGACTAGTGGGCTACGAGCAGTACTTC
TRBJ2-1	TRBV5-1	TRBD1	-	CASSLDLTGDEQFF	TGCGCCAGCAGCTTGGACCTGACAGGGGATGAGCAGTTCTTC
TRBJ2-7	TRBV28	TRBD2	few	CASSPRGSGSREQYF	TGTGCCAGCAGTCCCCGGGGTAGCGGGAGTCGCGAGCAGTACTTC
TRBJ2-5	TRBV2	-	-	CASSDPTPQETQYF	TGTGCCAGCAGTGACCCGACACCCCAAGAGACCCAGTACTTC
TRBJ2-1	TRBV28	TRBD2	-	CAVSGRNYNEQFF	TGTGCCGTGAGCGGGAGGAATTACAATGAGCAGTTCTTC
TRBJ2-7	TRBV6-5	TRBD1	-	CASSYTTGGYEQYF	TGTGCCAGCAGTTACACGACAGGGGGCTACGAGCAGTACTTC
TRBJ2-7	TRBV20-1	TRBD1	few	CSARVGDRASREQYF	TGCAGTGCTAGAGTGGGGGACAGGGCGAGTCGCGAGCAGTACTTC
TRBJ2-6	TRBV2	TRBD1	-	CASSLPLDRARGANVLTF	TGTGCCAGCAGTTTGCCCTTGGACAGGGCGAGGGGGGCCAACGTCCTGACTTTC
TRBJ1-2	TRBV12-3/TRBV12-4	-	-	CASSQGRRVWGYTF	TGTGCCAGCAGTCAGGGGCGGAGGGTCTGGGGCTACACCTTC
TRBJ2-7	TRBV19	TRBD2	-	CASSVFGGGIYEQYF	TGTGCCAGTAGCGTGTTTGGCGGGGGGATCTACGAGCAGTACTTC
TRBJ1-2	TRBV28	-	few	CASSPEEDYGYTF	TGTGCCAGCAGCCCGGAGGAAGACTATGGCTACACCTTC
TRBJ1-2	TRBV20-1	-	once	CSANPGDYGYTF	TGCAGTGCTAACCCAGGCGACTATGGCTACACCTTC
TRBJ1-1	TRBV9	-	-	CASSAGWDKQAFF	TGTGCCAGCAGCGCGGGCTGGGACAAGCAAGCTTTCTTT
TRBJ2-3	TRBV4-2	TRBD1	few	CASSQERPGQGTGYAYF	TGTGCCAGCAGCCAAGAACGTCCGGGACAGGGGACCGGATACGCGTATTTT
TRBJ2-1	TRBV24-1	-	few	CATSGSWDEQFF	TGTGCCACCAGCGGGAGTTGGGATGAGCAGTTCTTC
TRBJ2-6	TRBV15	-	few	CATSSGEGSGANVLTF	TGTGCCACCAGCAGTGGCGAGGGGTCTGGGGCCAACGTCCTGACTTTC
TRBJ2-5	TRBV20-1	-	-	CSARDGGLPQETQYF	TGCAGTGCTAGAGACGGGGGACTCCCGCAAGAGACCCAGTACTTC
TRBJ1-5	TRBV6-5	-	once	CASSYSTAYSNQPQHF	TGTGCCAGCAGTTACTCGACGGCGTATAGCAATCAGCCCCAGCATTTT
TRBJ2-7	TRBV10-3	TRBD1	few	CAISEPIVGQGSYEQYF	TGTGCCATCAGTGAACCAATTGTGGGACAGGGGTCCTACGAGCAGTACTTC